This T cell receptor beta chain was sequenced for a study of blood T cell repertoires in COVID-19 (dated by TCRdb to between 2020 and 2021). For the wider study: The collaborator samples originated in the United States, Italy and Spain and spanned the acute and convalescent phases of COVID-19. The prospective study material was composed of cDNA or gDNA derived from T cells, B-cell-depleted T cells, or PBMCs. The dataset comprised deeply sampled blood TCRbeta repertoires from subjects exposed to, actively infected with, or recovered from COVID-19. A freely available public database, intended as a resource for researchers studying the immune response to SARS-CoV-2, is where the repertoires were released. The samples were drawn from two sources: the first 160 participants of the ongoing ImmuneRACE study, and fewer than 1,500 subjects contributed by 6 global collaborators. Nearly every sample came with metadata listing a de-identified subject ID, COVID-19 status, age in years and sex. Where available, HLA class I and class II types were taken from metadata supplied by the sample provider and were not determined by assay-based typing. Findings and caveats that apply to the study as a whole: How much clinical and demographic metadata was included differed by source and by participant, and the metadata was provided uncurated.

A word on this clone: Its antigen specificity is not known. Base qualities are not at hand, and no much larger clone is one base apart.

The germline V gene gives CDR1 as SGHTA and CDR2 as FQGNSA. A distance of 7 bases separates the germline ends of V and J, which lose 4 bases and 4 bases respectively. Its CDR3 holds 12 amino acids, cysteine through phenylalanine. Just the 36-base CDR3 DNA is kept, in frame starting at base 1. In the prospective study, participants were roughly 18 to 100 years old, resided in 24 geographic areas of the United States, and were enrolled through a virtual design. To assign participants to cohorts, the prospective study relied on clinical history that participants themselves reported in a screening survey and a study questionnaire. Recovered participants in ImmuneRACE Cohort 3 were defined by two consecutive negative NP/OP PCR tests, clearance by a healthcare professional, or resolution of symptoms. Each participant in the prospective study had whole blood, serum and a nasopharyngeal or oropharyngeal swab collected by mobile phlebotomists. Participants in the prospective study had the option to provide additional blood draws and questionnaires over a 2-month period. Before DNA extraction, prospective study blood samples were shipped either frozen or at room temperature.

TCRbeta CDR3 regions were amplified from genomic DNA by means of the immunoSEQ Assay, a bias-controlled multiplex PCR. In the authors' own workflow: Nucleated cell counts per sample were estimated from amplification of reference gene primers within the assay. To quantify the absolute abundance of each unique TCRbeta CDR3 rearrangement, sequence reads were collapsed and filtered. Productive Simpson clonality was computed per sample as the square root of Simpson's diversity index over productive rearrangements. The immuneACCESS repertoire file appears here via TCRdb, limited to in-frame rearrangements. These files lack a portion of the clones; in checked studies, under half of the deficit traces to unresolved V genes, and the cause of the others is not known. That table supplies the V and J calls and clone size; D and trimming were determined from the DNA. The sample table shows around 200,000 clones, and more than 80% are seen once. Of the sample, approximately 1.1% falls within the top ten clones.

The material sequenced was PBMCs or T cells enriched from blood (not recorded which). This receptor was obtained from a man aged 25-40 years who had recovered from COVID-19. The chain is assembled from TRBV7-2 and TRBJ1-2; TRBD1 is a possible D gene, resting on 5 matching bases. This receptor carries the CDR3 CASSYGGYGYTF. Here is the DNA: TGTGCCAGCAGCTACGGGGGCTATGGCTACACCTTC.